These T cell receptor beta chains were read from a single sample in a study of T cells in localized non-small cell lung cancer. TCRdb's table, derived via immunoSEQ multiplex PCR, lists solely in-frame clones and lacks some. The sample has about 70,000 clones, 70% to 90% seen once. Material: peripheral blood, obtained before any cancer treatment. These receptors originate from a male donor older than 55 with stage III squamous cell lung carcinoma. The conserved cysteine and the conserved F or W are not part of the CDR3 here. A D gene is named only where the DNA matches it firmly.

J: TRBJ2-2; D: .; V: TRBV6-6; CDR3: ASTVDREGTGELF
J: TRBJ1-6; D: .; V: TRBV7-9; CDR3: ASSLSGFNSPLH
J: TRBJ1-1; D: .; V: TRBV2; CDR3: ASSVGGRTEAF
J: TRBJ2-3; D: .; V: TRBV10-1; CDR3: ASRSIDTQY
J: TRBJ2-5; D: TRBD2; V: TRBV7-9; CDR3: ASSPPGLSNQETQY
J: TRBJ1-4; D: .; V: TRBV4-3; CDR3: ASSQGGQANEKLF
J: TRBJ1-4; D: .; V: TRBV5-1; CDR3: ASSPSLANEKLF
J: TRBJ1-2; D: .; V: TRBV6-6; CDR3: ASSYSAGTNYGYT
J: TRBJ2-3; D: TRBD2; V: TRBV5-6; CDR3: ASSLIIPSGTTDTQY
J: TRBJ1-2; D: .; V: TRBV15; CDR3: ATSRDRDSSYGYT